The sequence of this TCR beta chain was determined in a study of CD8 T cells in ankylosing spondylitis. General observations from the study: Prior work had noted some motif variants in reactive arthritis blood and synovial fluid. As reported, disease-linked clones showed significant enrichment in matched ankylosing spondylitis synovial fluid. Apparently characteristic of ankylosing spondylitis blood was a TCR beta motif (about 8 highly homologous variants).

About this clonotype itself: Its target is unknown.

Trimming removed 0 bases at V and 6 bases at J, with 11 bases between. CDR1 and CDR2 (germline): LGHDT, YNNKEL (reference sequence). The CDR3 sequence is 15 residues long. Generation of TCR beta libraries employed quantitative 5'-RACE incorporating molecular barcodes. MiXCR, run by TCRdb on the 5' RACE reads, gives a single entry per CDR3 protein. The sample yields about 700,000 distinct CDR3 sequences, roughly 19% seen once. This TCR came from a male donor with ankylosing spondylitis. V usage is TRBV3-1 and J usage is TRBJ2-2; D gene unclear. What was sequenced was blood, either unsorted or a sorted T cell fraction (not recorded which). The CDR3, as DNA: TGTGCCAGCAGCCAAGATTTACCCGGGCCCGGGGAGCTGTTTTTT. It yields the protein CASSQDLPGPGELFF.